This T cell receptor beta chain was documented in a study of technical replicates of blood from several donors. The assay was immunoSEQ multiplex PCR, and TCRdb's table has in-frame clones only and misses some. The data show over 85,000 clones, 95% to 96% seen once. The CDR3 spans 14 residues. In germline, CDR1 is SGHRS, CDR2 YFSETQ. J gave up 5 bases and V 0 bases, and 0 bases lay outside the gene matches. The TCR comes from a human donor in good health. Sequencing was done on a sample of T cells isolated from PBMCs. The chain recombines TRBV5-1 with TRBJ1-5; 9 nucleotides match TRBD1. The CDR3 reads CASSLDRGHQPQHF. As DNA, the CDR3 is TGCGCCAGCAGCTTGGACAGGGGGCATCAGCCCCAGCATTTT.